This TCR beta chain was sequenced for a study of shared clonotypes between healthy human individuals (dated by TCRdb to about 2020). Background for the entire study: Three men and a couple of women, aged 18 to 49 years, made up the cohort. For each donor, CD4 naive and CD4 memory were each given three plates, CD8 naive was given two plates, and CD8 memory was given one plate. Blood TCR repertoires of about 5 healthy adults were deeply sequenced to estimate repertoire size and the extent of clonotype sharing between individuals. To increase sequencing depth and limit assay-specific biases, TCR repertoire library preparation and sequencing were carried out by different laboratories using diverse techniques. Leukapheresis yielded between about 0.9 and 9 billion PBMCs per donor.

Donors were healthy HIV-negative adults with no recently reported acute infections or vaccinations. Only Caucasian adults living in Nashville, Tennessee, USA were represented among the donors. CD4+ T cells were enriched by magnetic negative selection; naive cells were then positively selected on CD45RA, and the negative fraction formed the memory subset. Blood was obtained by leukapheresis, after which PBMCs were separated by Ficoll-Histopaque density gradient centrifugation and cryopreserved in liquid nitrogen vapor phase. Analytical flow cytometry was used to check the purity and quantity of every magnetically sorted T cell population. From each sorted fraction, genomic DNA was isolated and quantified by UV absorbance on a Nanodrop 2000c. About this clone itself: Its antigen remains unidentified. No much larger clone exists at a distance of one base, and base qualities are not known.

TCR CDR3 regions were amplified from genomic DNA by multiplex PCR using the deep immunoSEQ assay. Extracted genomic DNA from each cell subset was spread evenly across all wells of several immunoSEQ 96-well plates, with each plate serving as a replicate. Each replicate PCR for sorted subsets received approximately 200 ng genomic DNA, equal to about 30,000 T cell genomes. Purified libraries were quantified with a Qubit 3.0 fluorometer, sized on a Bioanalyzer 2100, and re-quantified with the KAPA Library Quantification kit. Each immunoSEQ 96-well plate was sequenced on its own single-read 150-cycle Illumina NextSeq 550 flow cell. Regarding the original processing steps: The immunoSEQ output contained only junctional sequences without quality scores, so filtering could not match that applied to full-length reads. Sequences were annotated with PyIR, a Python wrapper for IgBLAST v1.9, and V/J genes and CDR3 were assigned using IMGT germline references. Reads were filtered out if the reads had weak V/J assignments (E-value above 1e-6), no CDR3, stop codons, out-of-frame junctions, or ambiguous translated residues. V3J clonotypes were defined by identical inferred V gene, J gene, and CDR3 amino acid sequence. To compute the percentage overlap between repertoires, the number of shared unique clonotypes was divided by the size of the smaller repertoire. Repertoire richness was assessed with RTK rarefaction, the Chao1 estimator, and Recon v2.1 estimates of unobserved clonotypes. OLGA was used to compute generation probabilities for all TCRbeta clonotypes that the gDNA method yielded from a handful of donors. TCRdb's version of the immuneACCESS table is confined to in-frame rearrangements and falls short of the full clone set. An unresolved V gene accounts for under half of the shortfall where checked; the remainder is of unknown origin. For V, J and clone size, that table is used; D and trimming come from the DNA. The sample table lists some 1,100,000 clones, 78% of them with a count of one. Clones ranked in the top ten supply approximately 0.5% of the sample.

CDR1 and CDR2, per the germline V gene, are SGHRS and YFSETQ. The CDR3 numbers 14 residues from cysteine through phenylalanine. Of the read, only the CDR3 DNA is kept; its 42 bases are in frame from base 1. The germline V and J ends show losses of 4 bases and 9 bases respectively, and no gene match explains 13 bases of the junction. The full study reports these points: Rarefaction of sorted-subset datasets indicated incomplete sequencing despite the large sequencing depth. Larger estimated clonotype richness was generally found for naive subsets than for memory subsets. Only blood was sampled, and tissue TCR repertoires likely differ from those in blood. The genetic and exposure-history diversity represented was limited by the small number of donors. Higher generation probabilities were observed for clonotypes shared by all four sorted-subset donors than for non-shared clonotypes. When several donors were compared, the shared fraction of clonotypes was 5% to 6.5% for naive CD4, over 3% for naive CD8, more than 2% for memory CD4, and approximately 0.4% for memory CD8. Based on pairwise subsampling, the degree of clonotype sharing among donors was expected to be affected by sequencing depth.

This TCR came from a man aged 18 to 29 in good health. Some clones in this sample may be carry-over from other donors' samples. Here the chain combines TRBV5-1 and TRBJ2-7; TRBD1 fits 7 bases in the junction. Sequencing input: memory CD4+ T cells from PBMCs. The sample's cell subset or site, from its label and the paper: CD45RA-negative fraction. The DNA reads TGCGCCAGCAGCCCTAAAACAGGGGTCTTATGGCAGTACTTC. The encoded protein is CASSPKTGVLWQYF.